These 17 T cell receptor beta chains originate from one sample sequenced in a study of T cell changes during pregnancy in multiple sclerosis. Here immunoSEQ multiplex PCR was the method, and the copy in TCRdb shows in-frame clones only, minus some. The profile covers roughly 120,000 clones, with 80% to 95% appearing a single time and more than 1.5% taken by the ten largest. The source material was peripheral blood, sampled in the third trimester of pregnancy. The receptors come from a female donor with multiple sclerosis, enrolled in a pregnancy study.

The CDR3 sequence is CASRAQGDPGTEAFF. CDR3 DNA sequence: TGTGCCAGTAGGGCACAGGGCGATCCCGGCACTGAAGCTTTCTTT. V usage is TRBV19 and J usage is TRBJ1-1; D may be TRBD1 (6 bases). Per germline, CDR1 LNHDA and CDR2 SQIVND (reference sequence). V gave up 6 bases and J gave up 4 bases, with 18 bases separating them. The CDR3 has 15 residues.

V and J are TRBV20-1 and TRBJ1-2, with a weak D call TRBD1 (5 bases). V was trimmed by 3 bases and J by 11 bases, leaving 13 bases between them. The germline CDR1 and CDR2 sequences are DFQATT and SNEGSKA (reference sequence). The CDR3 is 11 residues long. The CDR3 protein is CSARENQGYTF. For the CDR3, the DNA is TGCAGTGCTAGGGAAAACCAGGGATACACCTTC.

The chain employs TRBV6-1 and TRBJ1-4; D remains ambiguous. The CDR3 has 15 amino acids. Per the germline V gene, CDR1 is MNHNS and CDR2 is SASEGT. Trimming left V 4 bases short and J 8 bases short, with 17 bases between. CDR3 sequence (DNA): TGTGCCAGCAGTGGAAGCCCCCCAGGTTGGGAAAAACTGTTTTTT. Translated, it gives CASSGSPPGWEKLFF.

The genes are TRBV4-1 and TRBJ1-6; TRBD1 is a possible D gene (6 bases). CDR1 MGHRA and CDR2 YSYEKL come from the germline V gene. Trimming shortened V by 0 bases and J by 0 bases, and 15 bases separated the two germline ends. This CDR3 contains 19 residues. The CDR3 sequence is CASSQDWETGSSYNSPLHF. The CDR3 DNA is TGCGCCAGCAGCCAAGATTGGGAAACAGGGAGCTCCTATAATTCACCCCTCCACTTT.

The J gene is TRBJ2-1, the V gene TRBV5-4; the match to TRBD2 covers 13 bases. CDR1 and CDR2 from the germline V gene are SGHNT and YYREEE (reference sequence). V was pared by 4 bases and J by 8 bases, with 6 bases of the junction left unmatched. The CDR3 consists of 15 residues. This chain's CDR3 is CASSPRTSGSDEQFF. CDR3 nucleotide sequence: TGTGCCAGCAGCCCGAGGACTAGCGGGAGCGATGAGCAGTTCTTC. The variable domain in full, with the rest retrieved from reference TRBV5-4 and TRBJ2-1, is ETGVTQSPTHLIKTRGQQVTLRCSSQSGHNTVSWYQQALGQGPQFIFQYYREEENGRGNFPPRFSGLQFPNYSSELNVNALELDDSALYLCASSPRTSGSDEQFFGPGTRLTVL.

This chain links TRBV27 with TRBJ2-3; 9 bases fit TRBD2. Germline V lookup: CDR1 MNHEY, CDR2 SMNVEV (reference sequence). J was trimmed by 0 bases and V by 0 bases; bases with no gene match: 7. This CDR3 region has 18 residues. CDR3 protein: CASSLSSSGRVSTDTQYF. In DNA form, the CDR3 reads TGTGCCAGCAGTTTATCGAGTAGCGGGAGAGTTAGCACAGATACGCAGTATTTT.

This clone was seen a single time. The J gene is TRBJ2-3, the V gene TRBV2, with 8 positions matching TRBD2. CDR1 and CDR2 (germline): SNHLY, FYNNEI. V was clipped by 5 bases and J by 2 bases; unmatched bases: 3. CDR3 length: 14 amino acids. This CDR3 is CASSLAGFTDTQYF. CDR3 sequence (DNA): TGTGCCAGCAGTCTAGCGGGTTTCACAGATACGCAGTATTTT.

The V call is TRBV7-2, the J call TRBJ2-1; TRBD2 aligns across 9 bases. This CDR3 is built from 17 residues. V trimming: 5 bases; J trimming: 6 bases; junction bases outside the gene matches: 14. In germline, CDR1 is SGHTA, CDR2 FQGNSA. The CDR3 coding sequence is TGTGCCAGCAGCGCCGGGGCGGGGGGGCTCGGGCTCAATGAGCAGTTCTTC. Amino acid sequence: CASSAGAGGLGLNEQFF. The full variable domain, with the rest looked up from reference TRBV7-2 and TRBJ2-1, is GAGVSQSPSNKVTEKGKDVELRCDPISGHTALYWYRQSLGQGLEFLIYFQGNSAPDKSGLPSDRFSAERTGGSVSTLTIQRTQQEDSAVYLCASSAGAGGLGLNEQFFGPGTRLTVL.

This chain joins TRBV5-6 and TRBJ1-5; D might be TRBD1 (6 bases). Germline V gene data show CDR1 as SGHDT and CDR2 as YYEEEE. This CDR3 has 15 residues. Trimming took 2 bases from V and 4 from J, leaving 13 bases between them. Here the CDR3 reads CASSFGQSANQPQHF. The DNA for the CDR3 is TGTGCCAGCAGCTTCGGACAGTCTGCGAATCAGCCCCAGCATTTT.

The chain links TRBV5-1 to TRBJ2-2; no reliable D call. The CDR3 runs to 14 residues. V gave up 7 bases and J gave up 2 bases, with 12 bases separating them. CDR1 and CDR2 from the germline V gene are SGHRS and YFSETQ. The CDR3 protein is CASVVTPNTGELFF. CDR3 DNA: TGCGCCAGCGTCGTAACTCCCAACACCGGGGAGCTGTTTTTT.

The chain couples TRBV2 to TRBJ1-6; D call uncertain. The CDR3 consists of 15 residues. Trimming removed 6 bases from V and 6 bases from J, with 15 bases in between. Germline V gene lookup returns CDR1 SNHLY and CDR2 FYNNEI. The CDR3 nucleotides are TGTGCCAGCAGCACTCGGACTGCTCCTAATTCACCCCTCCACTTT. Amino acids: CASSTRTAPNSPLHF.

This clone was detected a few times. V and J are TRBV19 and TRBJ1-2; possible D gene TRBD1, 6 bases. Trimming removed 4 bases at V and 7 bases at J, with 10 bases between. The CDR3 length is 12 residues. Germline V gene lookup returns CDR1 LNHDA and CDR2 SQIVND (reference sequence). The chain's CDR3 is CASSTGVGGYTF. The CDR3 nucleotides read TGTGCCAGTAGTACAGGGGTCGGTGGCTACACCTTC.

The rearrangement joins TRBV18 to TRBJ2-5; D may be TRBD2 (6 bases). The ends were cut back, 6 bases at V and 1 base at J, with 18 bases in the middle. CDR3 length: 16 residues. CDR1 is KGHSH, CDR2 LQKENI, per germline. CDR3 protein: CASSPGRGGFQETQYF. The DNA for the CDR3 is TGTGCCAGCTCGCCGGGACGGGGAGGATTCCAAGAGACCCAGTACTTC. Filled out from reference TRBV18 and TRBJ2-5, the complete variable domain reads NAGVMQNPRHLVRRRGQEARLRCSPMKGHSHVYWYRQLPEEGLKFMVYLQKENIIDESGMPKERFSAEFPKEGPSILRIQQVVRGDSAAYFCASSPGRGGFQETQYFGPGTRLLVL.

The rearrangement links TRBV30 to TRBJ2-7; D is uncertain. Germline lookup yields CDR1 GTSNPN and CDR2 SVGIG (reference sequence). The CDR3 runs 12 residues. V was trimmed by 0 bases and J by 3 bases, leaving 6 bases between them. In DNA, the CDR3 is TGTGCCTGGAGTGTATTCTACTACGAGCAGTACTTC. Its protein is CAWSVFYYEQYF.

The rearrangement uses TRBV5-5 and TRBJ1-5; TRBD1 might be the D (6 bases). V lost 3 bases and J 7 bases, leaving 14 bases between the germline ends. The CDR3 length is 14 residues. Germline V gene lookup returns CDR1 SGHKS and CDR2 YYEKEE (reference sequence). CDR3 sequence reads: CASSWTETIQPQHF. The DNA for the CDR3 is TGTGCCAGCAGCTGGACAGAAACGATCCAGCCCCAGCATTTT.

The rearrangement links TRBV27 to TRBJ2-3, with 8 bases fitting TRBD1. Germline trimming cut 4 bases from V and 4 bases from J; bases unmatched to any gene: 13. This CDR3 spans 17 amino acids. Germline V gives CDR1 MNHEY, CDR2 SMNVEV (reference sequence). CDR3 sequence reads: CASSSFRTGSRSDTQYF. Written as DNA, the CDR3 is TGTGCCAGCAGTTCCTTCCGGACAGGGAGTAGGTCAGATACGCAGTATTTT.

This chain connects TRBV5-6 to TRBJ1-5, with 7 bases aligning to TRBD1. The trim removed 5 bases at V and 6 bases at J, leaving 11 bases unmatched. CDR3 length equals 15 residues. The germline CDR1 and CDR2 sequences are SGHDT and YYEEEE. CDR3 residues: CASSLQDRQGQPQHF. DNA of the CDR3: TGTGCCAGCAGTTTGCAGGACAGGCAAGGTCAGCCCCAGCATTTT.